The present TCR beta chain was sequenced within a study of T cells in Graves' hyperthyroidism and ophthalmopathy. The wider study: Blood from the periphery was taken at initial diagnosis, before any treatment.

Uncontrolled infection, other autoimmune disease, pregnancy or lactation disqualified patients from enrolment. This clonotype occurred many times. Its antigen remains unidentified. Regions amplified from RNA transcripts were the TCR beta CDR3 regions. HTBI primers were used for first-round RT-PCR of the TCR CDR3. TCRdb re-called the multiplex PCR reads through MiXCR, storing one row per CDR3 protein. This sample has under 300,000 distinct CDR3 sequences; about 13% occur once, and the top ten carry less than 8%. Notes on the study in general: Blood samples included most of the expanded thyroid clonotypes exceeding 0.001.

Germline CDR1 reads SGHAT; CDR2 reads FQNNGV. This CDR3 spans 15 amino acids. V lost 5 bases and J lost 0; bases outside the gene matches: 6. This TCR derives from a woman between 40 and 55 years old with Graves' hyperthyroidism. The sample consisted of blood. The chain employs TRBV11-2 and TRBJ2-5; 7 bases are shared with TRBD1. The CDR3 region has the DNA TGTGCCAGCAGCCCGGGACAGCTTTACCAAGAGACCCAGTACTTC. Amino acid sequence: CASSPGQLYQETQYF.